The subject of this entry is one TCR beta chain. This sample stems from a study of blood T cell repertoires in COVID-19. The wider study: The cDNA or gDNA used as material had been derived from T cells, B-cell-depleted T cells, or PBMCs.

The V and J ends lost 5 bases and 4 bases respectively, with 14 bases between them. The length of the CDR3 is 13 residues. Germline V CDR1 and CDR2: SQVTM, ANQGSEA. In the source study's methods: The assay estimated nucleated cells by amplifying reference gene primers. The assay was immunoSEQ multiplex PCR, and TCRdb's table has in-frame clones only and misses some. For V, J and clone size, that table is used; D and trimming come from the DNA. The sample holds under 300,000 clones, 80% to 90% seen once. The receptor was derived from a woman in her thirties or forties who had recovered from COVID-19. The chain combines TRBV29-1 with TRBJ1-1; D not resolved. Sequenced: peripheral blood. For the CDR3, the DNA is TGCAGCGTTTACTCAAGATCGGGCACTGAAGCTTTCTTT. Amino acids: CSVYSRSGTEAFF.